These T cell receptor beta chains were read from a single sample in a study of response to subunit inactivated influenza vaccine. One entry per CDR3 protein, called by TCRdb with MiXCR from the RT-PCR reads. Of 600,000 to 850,000 distinct CDR3 sequences listed, 13% to 15% are singletons. The specimen comprised PBMCs from blood, sampled 14 to 15 days before vaccination. Every receptor here comes from a man between 50 and 59 years old who received an inactivated influenza vaccine. CDR3s include the opening cysteine and the closing phenylalanine or tryptophan. The D gene is left open where the match is weak. Not all rows give a size; the values are once, few, many and, for expanded clones, a class.

cdr3_aa: CASSLSKGLIYEQYF; cdr3_nt: TGTGCCAGCAGTTTAAGTAAGGGTCTGATTTACGAGCAGTACTTC; v_call: TRBV27; clone_size: -; d_call: -; j_call: TRBJ2-7
cdr3_aa: CASSKETYSGANVLTF; cdr3_nt: TGTGCCAGCAGTAAGGAGACCTACTCTGGGGCCAACGTCCTGACTTTC; v_call: TRBV6-2/TRBV6-3; clone_size: -; d_call: -; j_call: TRBJ2-6
cdr3_aa: CASSAPGNTIYF; cdr3_nt: TGTGCCAGCAGCGCGCCTGGAAACACCATATATTTT; v_call: TRBV9; clone_size: few; d_call: -; j_call: TRBJ1-3
cdr3_aa: CASSLGVGTSTEAFF; cdr3_nt: TGTGCCAGCAGCTTAGGGGTGGGGACCTCCACTGAAGCTTTCTTT; v_call: TRBV7-9; clone_size: few; d_call: -; j_call: TRBJ1-1
cdr3_aa: CASSQGLAGGQETQYF; cdr3_nt: TGCGCCAGCAGCCAGGGACTAGCGGGGGGACAAGAGACCCAGTACTTC; v_call: TRBV5-1; clone_size: few; d_call: TRBD2; j_call: TRBJ2-5
cdr3_aa: CASSLDPARGTDTQYF; cdr3_nt: TGCGCCAGCAGCTTGGATCCAGCTAGGGGCACAGATACGCAGTATTTT; v_call: TRBV5-1; clone_size: -; d_call: -; j_call: TRBJ2-3
cdr3_aa: CASGPGTVQETQYF; cdr3_nt: TGTGCCAGCGGACCCGGGACAGTCCAAGAGACCCAGTACTTC; v_call: TRBV6-2/TRBV6-3; clone_size: -; d_call: TRBD1; j_call: TRBJ2-5
cdr3_aa: CASSPGQGFGGYTF; cdr3_nt: TGCGCCAGCAGCCCGGGACAGGGGTTTGGTGGCTACACCTTC; v_call: TRBV5-1; clone_size: -; d_call: TRBD1; j_call: TRBJ1-2
cdr3_aa: CATSDQTSREFF; cdr3_nt: TGTGCCACCAGTGACCAAACGAGTAGGGAGTTCTTC; v_call: TRBV24-1; clone_size: many; d_call: -; j_call: TRBJ2-1
cdr3_aa: CATSRDVGLGETQYF; cdr3_nt: TGTGCCACCAGCAGAGATGTCGGGTTAGGGGAGACCCAGTACTTC; v_call: TRBV15; clone_size: -; d_call: -; j_call: TRBJ2-5
cdr3_aa: CSVEVGADTQYF; cdr3_nt: TGCAGCGTTGAAGTAGGGGCAGATACGCAGTATTTT; v_call: TRBV29-1; clone_size: -; d_call: -; j_call: TRBJ2-3
cdr3_aa: CASSRQQGGETQYF; cdr3_nt: TGTGCCAGCAGTAGACAACAGGGGGGGGAGACCCAGTACTTC; v_call: TRBV12-3/TRBV12-4; clone_size: -; d_call: -; j_call: TRBJ2-5
cdr3_aa: CASSPGTMSQETQYF; cdr3_nt: TGTGCCAGCAGTCCCGGGACAATGAGTCAAGAGACCCAGTACTTC; v_call: TRBV12-3/TRBV12-4; clone_size: many; d_call: -; j_call: TRBJ2-5
cdr3_aa: CASSVGWGATGELFF; cdr3_nt: TGTGCCAGCAGCGTAGGGTGGGGAGCCACCGGGGAGCTGTTTTTT; v_call: TRBV9; clone_size: -; d_call: -; j_call: TRBJ2-2
cdr3_aa: CATSRADGGAIGNEQFF; cdr3_nt: TGTGCCACCAGCAGAGCAGACGGGGGGGCGATAGGGAATGAGCAGTTCTTC; v_call: TRBV15; clone_size: -; d_call: TRBD2; j_call: TRBJ2-1
cdr3_aa: CSAMDRHTEAFF; cdr3_nt: TGCAGTGCTATGGACCGGCACACTGAAGCTTTCTTT; v_call: TRBV20-1; clone_size: -; d_call: -; j_call: TRBJ1-1
cdr3_aa: CASSVGGLGYGYTF; cdr3_nt: TGTGCCAGCAGCGTAGGAGGCTTGGGCTATGGCTACACCTTC; v_call: TRBV9; clone_size: -; d_call: -; j_call: TRBJ1-2
cdr3_aa: CASSDRGVGTDTQYF; cdr3_nt: TGCGCCAGCAGCGATCGGGGGGTCGGCACAGATACGCAGTATTTT; v_call: TRBV4-3; clone_size: few; d_call: TRBD2; j_call: TRBJ2-3
cdr3_aa: CSAIDRAQPQHF; cdr3_nt: TGCAGTGCCATCGACAGGGCCCAGCCCCAGCATTTT; v_call: TRBV20-1; clone_size: few; d_call: TRBD1; j_call: TRBJ1-5
cdr3_aa: CASSGGGGNEKLFF; cdr3_nt: TGTGCCAGCAGCGGAGGGGGCGGAAATGAAAAACTGTTTTTT; v_call: TRBV5-5; clone_size: few; d_call: TRBD1; j_call: TRBJ1-4
cdr3_aa: CASSFDLGRAEQFF; cdr3_nt: TGTGCCAGCAGCTTCGATCTCGGGCGAGCTGAGCAGTTCTTC; v_call: TRBV7-8; clone_size: -; d_call: -; j_call: TRBJ2-1
cdr3_aa: CASSRPDYQAEQYF; cdr3_nt: TGTGCCAGCAGCAGACCAGACTACCAGGCCGAGCAGTACTTC; v_call: TRBV21-1; clone_size: few; d_call: -; j_call: TRBJ2-7
cdr3_aa: CSAGPWEGEQYF; cdr3_nt: TGCAGTGCCGGCCCGTGGGAGGGGGAGCAGTACTTC; v_call: TRBV20-1; clone_size: few; d_call: TRBD2; j_call: TRBJ2-7
cdr3_aa: CASSPLGRTDTQYF; cdr3_nt: TGTGCCAGCAGTCCTCTAGGGCGCACAGATACGCAGTATTTT; v_call: TRBV6-1; clone_size: -; d_call: -; j_call: TRBJ2-3
cdr3_aa: CASSLTPLAGNNNEQFF; cdr3_nt: TGTGCCAGCAGCTTAACTCCTTTGGCGGGTAACAACAATGAGCAGTTCTTC; v_call: TRBV7-3; clone_size: -; d_call: -; j_call: TRBJ2-1
cdr3_aa: CATSEPSGRGSYNEQFF; cdr3_nt: TGTGCCACCAGTGAGCCTAGCGGGAGGGGTTCCTACAATGAGCAGTTCTTC; v_call: TRBV24-1; clone_size: few; d_call: TRBD2; j_call: TRBJ2-1
cdr3_aa: CATSRDMAQETQYF; cdr3_nt: TGTGCCACCAGCAGAGATATGGCCCAAGAGACCCAGTACTTC; v_call: TRBV15; clone_size: many; d_call: -; j_call: TRBJ2-5
cdr3_aa: CASSLGLDRVSGANVLTF; cdr3_nt: TGTGCCAGCAGCTTAGGATTGGACAGGGTGTCCGGGGCCAACGTCCTGACTTTC; v_call: TRBV11-1; clone_size: few; d_call: TRBD1; j_call: TRBJ2-6
cdr3_aa: CSVEGTGVSQETQYF; cdr3_nt: TGCAGCGTTGAAGGGACAGGGGTTTCACAAGAGACCCAGTACTTC; v_call: TRBV29-1; clone_size: -; d_call: TRBD1; j_call: TRBJ2-5
cdr3_aa: CASSWMGDRGSYNEQFF; cdr3_nt: TGTGCCAGCAGCTGGATGGGCGACAGGGGCTCCTACAATGAGCAGTTCTTC; v_call: TRBV5-6; clone_size: -; d_call: TRBD1; j_call: TRBJ2-1
cdr3_aa: CASSPQAFQGRSPLHF; cdr3_nt: TGTGCCAGCAGCCCCCAGGCGTTTCAGGGGAGGTCACCCCTCCACTTT; v_call: TRBV7-9; clone_size: many; d_call: -; j_call: TRBJ1-6
cdr3_aa: CASSYSLEEKLFF; cdr3_nt: TGTGCCAGCAGTTACTCCCTGGAGGAAAAACTGTTTTTT; v_call: TRBV6-5; clone_size: many; d_call: -; j_call: TRBJ1-4
cdr3_aa: CASTAPGTVEAFF; cdr3_nt: TGTGCCAGCACCGCACCCGGGACGGTTGAAGCTTTCTTT; v_call: TRBV12-3/TRBV12-4; clone_size: many; d_call: -; j_call: TRBJ1-1
cdr3_aa: CASRRTSGRGYEQYF; cdr3_nt: TGTGCCAGCAGACGGACTAGCGGGAGGGGGTACGAGCAGTACTTC; v_call: TRBV28; clone_size: -; d_call: TRBD2; j_call: TRBJ2-7
cdr3_aa: CASSLRSSLAVQETQYF; cdr3_nt: TGTGCCAGCAGCTTAAGATCCAGCCTAGCGGTTCAAGAGACCCAGTACTTC; v_call: TRBV11-2; clone_size: -; d_call: TRBD2; j_call: TRBJ2-5
cdr3_aa: CASSLEAVSYNEQFF; cdr3_nt: TGTGCCAGCAGCTTAGAGGCAGTTTCCTACAATGAGCAGTTCTTC; v_call: TRBV7-2; clone_size: few; d_call: -; j_call: TRBJ2-1